Listed here is a single TCR beta chain. The data were taken from a study of blood T cell repertoires in COVID-19. Recovered status in Cohort 3 required two negative PCRs, clearance, or symptom resolution. This CDR3 contains 15 residues. The germline CDR1 and CDR2 sequences are SGHVS and FQNEAQ. V was clipped by 5 bases and J by 3 bases; unmatched bases: 10. Generated by immunoSEQ multiplex PCR, the TCRdb table keeps only in-frame clones and is missing some. The profile covers 150,000 to 200,000 clones, with approximately 88% appearing a single time and about 8.8% taken by the ten largest. The sequence was collected from a young woman who had recovered from COVID-19. The V gene is TRBV7-8, the J gene TRBJ2-7; 7 bases agree with TRBD2. Input material: PBMCs or T cells enriched from blood (not recorded which). CDR3 DNA sequence: TGTGCCAGCAGCCCGGAGCGGGGAAGGGGCTACGAGCAGTACTTC. This encodes CASSPERGRGYEQYF.